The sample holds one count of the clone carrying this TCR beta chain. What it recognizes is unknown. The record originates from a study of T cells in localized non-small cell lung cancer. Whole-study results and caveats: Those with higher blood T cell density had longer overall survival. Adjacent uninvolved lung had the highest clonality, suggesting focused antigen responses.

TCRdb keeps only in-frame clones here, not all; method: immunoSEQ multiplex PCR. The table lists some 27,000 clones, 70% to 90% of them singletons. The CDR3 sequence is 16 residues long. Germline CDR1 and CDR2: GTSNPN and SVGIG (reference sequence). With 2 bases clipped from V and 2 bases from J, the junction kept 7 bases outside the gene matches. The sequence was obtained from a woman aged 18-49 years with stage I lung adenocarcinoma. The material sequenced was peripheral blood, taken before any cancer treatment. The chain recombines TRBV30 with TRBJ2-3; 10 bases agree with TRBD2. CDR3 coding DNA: TGTGCCTGGAGTCGGAGAGCGGGAGGGAACACAGATACGCAGTATTTT. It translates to CAWSRRAGGNTDTQYF.